This record covers a single T cell receptor beta chain. This specimen belongs to a study of blood T cell repertoires in COVID-19. In the study overall: Samples taken during acute and convalescent COVID-19 were collected in the United States, Italy and Spain. The analysed material was cDNA or gDNA that came from T cells, B-cell-depleted T cells, or PBMCs.

Authors' processing steps: Using reference gene primer amplification, nucleated cell counts were estimated. Libraries were prepared by immunoSEQ multiplex PCR; TCRdb keeps only in-frame clonotypes and omits some of them. V, J and clone size are taken as reported in that table, and D and trimming were inferred from the DNA itself. Of about 33,000 clones detected, roughly nine tenths appear once; the ten largest clones hold approximately 20%. V shed 5 bases, J shed 7 bases, and the junction held 4 bases outside the gene matches. The CDR3 covers 13 residues. Looked up from germline, CDR1 is SNHLY and CDR2 is FYNNEI.

Material for sequencing was peripheral blood. The TCR was taken from a man aged 70 or older with acute or convalescent COVID-19. The V call is TRBV2, the J call TRBJ2-1; the match to TRBD2 covers 8 bases. The CDR3 here is CASSTGTRNEQFF. The CDR3 DNA is TGTGCCAGCAGTACCGGGACTAGGAATGAGCAGTTCTTC.